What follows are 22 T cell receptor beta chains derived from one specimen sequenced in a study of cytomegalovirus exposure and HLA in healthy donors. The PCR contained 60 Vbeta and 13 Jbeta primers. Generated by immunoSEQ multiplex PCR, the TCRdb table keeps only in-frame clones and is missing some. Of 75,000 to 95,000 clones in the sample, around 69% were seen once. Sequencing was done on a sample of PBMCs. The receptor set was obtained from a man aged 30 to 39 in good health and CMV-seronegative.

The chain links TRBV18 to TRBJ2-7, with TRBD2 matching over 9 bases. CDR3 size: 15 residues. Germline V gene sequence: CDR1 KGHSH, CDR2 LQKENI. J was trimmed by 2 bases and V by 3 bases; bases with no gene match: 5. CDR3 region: CASSPQTSGTYEQYF. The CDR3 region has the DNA TGTGCCAGCTCACCGCAGACTAGCGGAACCTACGAGCAGTACTTC.

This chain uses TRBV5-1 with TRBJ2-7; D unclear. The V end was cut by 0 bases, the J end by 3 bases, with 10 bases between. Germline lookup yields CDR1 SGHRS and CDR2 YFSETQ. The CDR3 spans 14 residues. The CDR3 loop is CASSLGDIRYEQYF. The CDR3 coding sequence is TGCGCCAGCAGCTTGGGAGATATTCGCTACGAGCAGTACTTC.

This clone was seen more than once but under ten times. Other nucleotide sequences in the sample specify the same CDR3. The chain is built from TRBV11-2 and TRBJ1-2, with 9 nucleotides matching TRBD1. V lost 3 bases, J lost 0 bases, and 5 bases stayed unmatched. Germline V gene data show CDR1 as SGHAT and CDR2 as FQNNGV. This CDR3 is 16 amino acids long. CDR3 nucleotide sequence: TGTGCCAGCAGCTTCGGACAGGGGAACGCTAACTATGGCTACACCTTC. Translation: CASSFGQGNANYGYTF.

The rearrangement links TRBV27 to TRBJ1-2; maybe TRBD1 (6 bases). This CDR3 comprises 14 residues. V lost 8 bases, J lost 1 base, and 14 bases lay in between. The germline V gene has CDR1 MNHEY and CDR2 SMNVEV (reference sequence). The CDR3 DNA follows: TGTGCCAGCGGGTTTCAGGGGCGTAACTATGGCTACACCTTC. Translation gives CASGFQGRNYGYTF.

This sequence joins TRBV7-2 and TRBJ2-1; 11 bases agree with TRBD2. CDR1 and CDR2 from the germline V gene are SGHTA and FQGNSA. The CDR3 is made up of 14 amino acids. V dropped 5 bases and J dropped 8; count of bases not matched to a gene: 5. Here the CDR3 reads CASSLLAGGHEQFF. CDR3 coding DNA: TGTGCCAGCAGCCTCTTAGCGGGGGGGCATGAGCAGTTCTTC.

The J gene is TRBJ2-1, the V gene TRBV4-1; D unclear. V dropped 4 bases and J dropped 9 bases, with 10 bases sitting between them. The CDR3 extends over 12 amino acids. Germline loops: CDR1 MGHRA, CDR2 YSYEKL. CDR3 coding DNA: TGCGCCAGCAGCCCCTCGAGTGGTGAGCAGTTCTTC. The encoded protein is CASSPSSGEQFF.

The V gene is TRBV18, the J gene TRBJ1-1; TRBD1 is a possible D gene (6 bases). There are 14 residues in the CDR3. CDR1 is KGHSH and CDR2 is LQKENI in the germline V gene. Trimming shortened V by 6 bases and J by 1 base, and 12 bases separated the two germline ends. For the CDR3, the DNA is TGTGCCAGCTCCCAAGGACAGCGGAACACTGAAGCTTTCTTT. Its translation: CASSQGQRNTEAFF.

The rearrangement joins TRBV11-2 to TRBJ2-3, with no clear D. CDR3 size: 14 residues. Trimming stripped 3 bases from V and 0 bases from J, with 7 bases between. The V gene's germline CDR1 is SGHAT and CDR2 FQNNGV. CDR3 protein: CASSFSLSTDTQYF. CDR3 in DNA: TGTGCCAGCAGCTTTTCCCTTAGCACAGATACGCAGTATTTT. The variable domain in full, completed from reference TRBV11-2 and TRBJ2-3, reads EAGVAQSPRYKIIEKRQSVAFWCNPISGHATLYWYQQILGQGPKLLIQFQNNGVVDDSQLPKDRFSAERLKGVDSTLKIQPAKLEDSAVYLCASSFSLSTDTQYFGPGTRLTVL.

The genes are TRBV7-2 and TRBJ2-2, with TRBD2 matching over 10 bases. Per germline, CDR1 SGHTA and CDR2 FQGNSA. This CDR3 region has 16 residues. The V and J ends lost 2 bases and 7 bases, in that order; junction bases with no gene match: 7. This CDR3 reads CASSLPSGRVHGELFF. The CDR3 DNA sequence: TGTGCCAGCAGCTTACCTAGCGGGAGAGTACACGGGGAGCTGTTTTTT.

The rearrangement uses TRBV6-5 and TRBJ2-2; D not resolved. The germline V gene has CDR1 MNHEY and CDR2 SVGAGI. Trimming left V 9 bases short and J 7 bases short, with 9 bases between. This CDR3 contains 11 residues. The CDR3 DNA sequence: TGTGCCAGTACCCCGGGCGGGGAGCTGTTTTTT. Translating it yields CASTPGGELFF.

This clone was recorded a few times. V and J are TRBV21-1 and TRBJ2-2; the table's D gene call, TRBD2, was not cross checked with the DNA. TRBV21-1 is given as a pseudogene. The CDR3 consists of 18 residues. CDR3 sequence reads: CASSARLAGFANTGELFF. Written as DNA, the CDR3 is TGTGCCAGCAGCGCCCGACTAGCGGGGTTCGCGAACACCGGGGAGCTGTTTTTT.

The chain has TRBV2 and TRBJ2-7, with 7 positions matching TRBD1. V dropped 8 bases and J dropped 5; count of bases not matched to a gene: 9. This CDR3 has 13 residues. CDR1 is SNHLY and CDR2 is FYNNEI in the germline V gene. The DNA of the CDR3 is TGTGCCAGCCATCGGGACAGTTTCGACGAGCAGTACTTC. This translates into CASHRDSFDEQYF.

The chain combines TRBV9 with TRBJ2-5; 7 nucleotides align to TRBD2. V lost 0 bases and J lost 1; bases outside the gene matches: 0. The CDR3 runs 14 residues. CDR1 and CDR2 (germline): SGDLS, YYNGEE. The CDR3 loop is CASSVGLAQETQYF. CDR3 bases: TGTGCCAGCAGCGTAGGACTAGCCCAAGAGACCCAGTACTTC.

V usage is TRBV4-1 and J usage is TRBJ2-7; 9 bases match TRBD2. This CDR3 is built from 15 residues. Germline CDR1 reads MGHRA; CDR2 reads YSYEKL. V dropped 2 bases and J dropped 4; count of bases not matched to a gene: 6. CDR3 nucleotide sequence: TGCGCCAGCAGCCAACCGGGACTAGCAGATTACGAGCAGTACTTC. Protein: CASSQPGLADYEQYF.

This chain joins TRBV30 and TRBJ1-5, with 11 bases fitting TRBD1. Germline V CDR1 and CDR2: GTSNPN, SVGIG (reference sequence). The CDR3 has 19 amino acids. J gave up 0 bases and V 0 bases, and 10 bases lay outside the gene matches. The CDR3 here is CAWSVPRTGGENSNQPQHF. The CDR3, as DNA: TGTGCCTGGAGTGTACCTCGGACAGGGGGCGAAAATAGCAATCAGCCCCAGCATTTT.

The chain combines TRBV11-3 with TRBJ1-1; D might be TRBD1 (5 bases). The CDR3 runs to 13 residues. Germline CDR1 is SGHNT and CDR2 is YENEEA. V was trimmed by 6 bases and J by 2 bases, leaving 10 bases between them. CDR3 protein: CASRGRGNTEAFF. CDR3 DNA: TGTGCCAGCAGGGGAAGGGGCAACACTGAAGCTTTCTTT.

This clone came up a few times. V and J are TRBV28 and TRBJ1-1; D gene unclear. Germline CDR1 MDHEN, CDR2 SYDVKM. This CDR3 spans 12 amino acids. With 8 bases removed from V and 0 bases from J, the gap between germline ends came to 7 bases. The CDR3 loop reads CASRGMNTEAFF. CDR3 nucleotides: TGTGCCAGCCGAGGAATGAACACTGAAGCTTTCTTT.

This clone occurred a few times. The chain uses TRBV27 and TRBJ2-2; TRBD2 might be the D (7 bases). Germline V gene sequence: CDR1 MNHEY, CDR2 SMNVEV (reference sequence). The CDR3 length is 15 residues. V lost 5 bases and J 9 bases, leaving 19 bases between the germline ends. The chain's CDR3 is CASSPTRGGGRELFF. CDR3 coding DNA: TGTGCCAGCAGTCCGACTAGGGGGGGCGGGAGGGAGCTGTTTTTT.

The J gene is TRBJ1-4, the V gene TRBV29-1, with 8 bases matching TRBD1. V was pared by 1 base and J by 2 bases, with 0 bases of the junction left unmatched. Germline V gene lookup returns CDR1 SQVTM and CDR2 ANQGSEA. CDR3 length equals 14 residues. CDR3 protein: CSVEGQGTNEKLFF. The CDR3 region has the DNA TGCAGCGTTGAAGGACAGGGGACTAATGAAAAACTGTTTTTT.

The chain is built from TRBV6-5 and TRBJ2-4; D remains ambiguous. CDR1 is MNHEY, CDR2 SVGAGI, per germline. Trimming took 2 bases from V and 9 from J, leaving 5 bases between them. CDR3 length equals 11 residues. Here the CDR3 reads CASSYDSIQYF. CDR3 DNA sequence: TGTGCCAGCAGTTACGATAGCATTCAGTACTTC.

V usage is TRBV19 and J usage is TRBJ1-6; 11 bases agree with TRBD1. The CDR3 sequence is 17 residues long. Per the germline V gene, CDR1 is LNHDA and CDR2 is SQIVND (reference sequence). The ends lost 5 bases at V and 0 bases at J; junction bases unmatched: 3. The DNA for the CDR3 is TGTGCCAGTAGTGTCGGGACAGGGGGCTCCTATAATTCACCCCTCCACTTT. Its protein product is CASSVGTGGSYNSPLHF.

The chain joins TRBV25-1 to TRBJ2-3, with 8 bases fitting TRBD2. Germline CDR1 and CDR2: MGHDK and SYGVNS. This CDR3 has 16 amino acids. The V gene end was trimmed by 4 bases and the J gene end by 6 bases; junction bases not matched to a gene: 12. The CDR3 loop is CASSVDPLAAGDTQYF. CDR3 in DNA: TGTGCCAGCAGTGTAGACCCACTAGCGGCGGGGGATACGCAGTATTTT.